This T cell receptor (beta chain) was profiled in a study of breast tumors, draining lymph nodes, adjacent tissues. The table lists this clonotype with many counts. Samples came from axillary lymph nodes draining the breast cancer. Using its own MiXCR run on the multiplex PCR reads, TCRdb lists one record per CDR3 protein. Of 180,000 or so distinct CDR3 sequences in the sample, over 25% were seen once. The source is a female donor with breast cancer. Some clones in this sample may be carry-over from other donors' samples. The sequenced sample consisted of axillary lymph node tissue.

As DNA, the CDR3 is TGTGCCAGCAGTTACTCCTATGGACTAGCGGGAGGGAATGAGCAGTTCTTC. Translating it yields CASSYSYGLAGGNEQFF. The V and J genes are TRBV6-5 and TRBJ2-1, with 15 nucleotides matching TRBD2. CDR1 is MNHEY and CDR2 is SVGAGI in the germline V gene. The CDR3 totals 17 residues. V gave up 0 bases and J gave up 7 bases; unmatched junction bases: 4.